A single sample gave rise to the 27 T cell receptor beta chains below, sequenced in a study of technical replicates of blood from a few donors. TCRdb keeps only in-frame clones here, not all; method: immunoSEQ multiplex PCR. The sample lists over 50,000 clones, roughly 97% occurring once. The specimen sequenced was T cells isolated from PBMCs. The receptors stem from a human donor in good health.

The chain carries TRBV27 and TRBJ2-3; D not resolved. The CDR3 length is 18 residues. V was clipped by 8 bases and J by 0 bases, with 24 bases between them. The V gene's germline CDR1 is MNHEY and CDR2 SMNVEV (reference sequence). The CDR3 DNA follows: TGTGCCAGCGGATGGGCTCCCCGAACCCGATCTAGCACAGATACGCAGTATTTT. This translates into CASGWAPRTRSSTDTQYF.

The V call is TRBV19, the J call TRBJ2-4, with 11 bases aligning to TRBD2. This CDR3 is 16 amino acids long. The germline V gene encodes CDR1 LNHDA and CDR2 SQIVND (reference sequence). V was clipped by 6 bases and J by 6 bases; unmatched bases: 10. The DNA for the CDR3 is TGTGCCAGTAGGCGGCTAGCGGGGGGCCGGGGAAACATTCAGTACTTC. Protein product: CASRRLAGGRGNIQYF.

The chain combines TRBV13 with TRBJ2-1, with 11 bases lining up with TRBD2. Germline loops: CDR1 PRHDT, CDR2 FYEKMQ (reference sequence). This CDR3 is 15 amino acids long. J lost 6 bases, V lost 5 bases, and 6 bases had no gene match. In DNA form, the CDR3 reads TGTGCCAGCAGCCTTAGCGGGGGGGGCTCCAATGAGCAGTTCTTC. Protein sequence: CASSLSGGGSNEQFF.

In this sample, this clone turned up once. This chain joins TRBV9 and TRBJ1-3, with D perhaps matching TRBD1 (6 bases). This CDR3 is 14 amino acids long. V lost 4 bases and J 1 base, leaving 9 bases between the germline ends. Germline V CDR1 and CDR2: SGDLS, YYNGEE. The CDR3 loop is CASSKTGSGNTIYF. The CDR3 DNA follows: TGTGCCAGCAGCAAAACAGGGTCTGGAAACACCATATATTTT.

The CDR3 sequence: CASSPPSGGYNEQFF. The CDR3 DNA reads as TGTGCCAGCAGCCCCCCTAGCGGGGGCTACAATGAGCAGTTCTTC. This chain joins TRBV4-2 and TRBJ2-1; TRBD2 aligns across 10 bases. This CDR3 is 15 amino acids long. The V gene's germline CDR1 is LGHNA and CDR2 YNFKEQ. With 4 bases clipped from V and 3 bases from J, the junction kept 3 bases outside the gene matches.

The chain has TRBV28 and TRBJ2-7, with TRBD2 identical over 11 bases. After removal of 4 bases from V and 2 bases from J, the junction contained 4 bases not matched to a gene. The CDR3 totals 15 residues. CDR1 MDHEN and CDR2 SYDVKM come from the germline V gene. As DNA, the CDR3 is TGTGCCAGCAGTTGGGAGACTAGCGGGACCTACGAGCAGTACTTC. Protein product: CASSWETSGTYEQYF.

The rearrangement joins TRBV2 to TRBJ2-7; TRBD1 is a possible D gene (5 bases). With 5 bases removed from V and 6 bases from J, the gap between germline ends came to 14 bases. This CDR3 is built from 13 residues. Germline V CDR1 and CDR2: SNHLY, FYNNEI. CDR3 loop: CASSSGYSGEQYF. Written as DNA, the CDR3 is TGTGCCAGCAGTTCAGGGTATTCGGGCGAGCAGTACTTC.

The genes are TRBV5-3 and TRBJ1-3; the D is unclear. TRBV5-3 is designated an ORF whose function remains uncertain. Trimming took off 4 bases at V and 4 bases at J, with 9 bases between the two ends. There are 13 residues in the CDR3. The CDR3 sequence is CARSATRGNTIYF. The DNA of the CDR3 is TGTGCCAGAAGCGCGACAAGAGGAAACACCATATATTTT.

This chain connects TRBV29-1 to TRBJ2-5; perhaps TRBD2 as D (7 bases). Trimming cost V 5 bases and J 2 bases, with 15 bases left between them. Germline-derived CDR1 and CDR2 are SQVTM and ANQGSEA. This CDR3 is 14 amino acids long. CDR3 protein: CSVPGGGEQETQYF. The CDR3 region has the DNA TGCAGCGTTCCGGGGGGCGGGGAACAAGAGACCCAGTACTTC.

This clone was observed a single time. The chain couples TRBV11-3 to TRBJ1-5; D call uncertain. CDR3 size: 13 residues. V was trimmed by 2 bases and J by 5 bases, leaving 7 bases between them. Germline CDR1 and CDR2: SGHNT and YENEEA. CDR3 DNA sequence: TGTGCCAGCAGCTTATCCAGTGATCAGCCCCAGCATTTT. It translates to CASSLSSDQPQHF.

V gene TRBV30 combines with J gene TRBJ1-4, with 10 bases aligning to TRBD1. The CDR3 runs 17 residues. Trimming took 3 bases from V and 3 from J; bases not matched to a gene: 10. From germline, CDR1 is GTSNPN and CDR2 SVGIG (reference sequence). CDR3 residues: CAWSRIGQGGANEKLFF. CDR3 nucleotides: TGTGCCTGGAGCCGAATCGGACAGGGGGGAGCTAATGAAAAACTGTTTTTT.

CDR3 in DNA: TGCGCCAGCAGTGGGGCTAGCGGGAGCAATGAGCAGTTCTTC. This codes for CASSGASGSNEQFF. The chain joins TRBV10-2 to TRBJ2-1; 10 bases line up with TRBD2. CDR1 and CDR2 (germline): WSHSY, SAAADI. The CDR3 runs to 14 residues. Trimming removed 4 bases from V and 6 bases from J; junction bases left unmatched: 3.

The V call is TRBV28, the J call TRBJ2-7; perhaps TRBD2 as D (6 bases). V was cut by 7 bases and J by 2 bases, with 9 bases left in between. The CDR3 length is 12 residues. Germline CDR1 reads MDHEN; CDR2 reads SYDVKM. The CDR3 sequence: CASIGGTYEQYF. DNA of the CDR3: TGTGCCAGCATCGGAGGGACCTACGAGCAGTACTTC. The complete variable domain, with remaining parts taken from reference TRBV28 and TRBJ2-7, reads DVKVTQSSRYLVKRTGEKVFLECVQDMDHENMFWYRQDPGLGLRLIYFSYDVKMKEKGDIPEGYSVSREKKERFSLILESASTNQTSMYLCASIGGTYEQYFGPGTRLTVT.

CDR3 DNA: TGCGCCAGTTCCATTAGCGGGGGCTCCTACGAGCAGTACTTC. It encodes CASSISGGSYEQYF. The V gene is TRBV5-1, the J gene TRBJ2-7, with 9 bases matching TRBD2. The CDR3 runs to 14 residues. J lost 0 bases, V lost 8 bases, and 6 bases had no gene match. The germline gives CDR1 SGHRS, CDR2 YFSETQ. The whole variable domain, filled in from reference TRBV5-1 and TRBJ2-7, reads KAGVTQTPRYLIKTRGQQVTLSCSPISGHRSVSWYQQTPGQGLQFLFEYFSETQRNKGNFPGRFSGRQFSNSRSEMNVSTLELGDSALYLCASSISGGSYEQYFGPGTRLTVT.

The chain links TRBV9 to TRBJ1-1; D is unresolved. From germline, CDR1 is SGDLS and CDR2 YYNGEE. V lost 0 bases and J 4 bases, leaving 10 bases between the germline ends. The CDR3 length is 14 residues. CDR3 in DNA: TGTGCCAGCAGCGTAGTTATGGGGAGCACTGAAGCTTTCTTT. Amino acids: CASSVVMGSTEAFF.

This clone is a singleton in its sample. This sequence joins TRBV29-1 and TRBJ1-3, with D unclear. CDR1 and CDR2 (germline): SQVTM, ANQGSEA. The CDR3 totals 13 residues. Trimming pared 7 bases from V and 6 bases from J, leaving 16 bases between. DNA of the CDR3: TGCAGCGCCACCGGCATCGCGGAAAACACCATATATTTT. It yields the protein CSATGIAENTIYF.

V is TRBV29-1 and J is TRBJ1-5; possible D gene TRBD1, 5 bases. The CDR3 totals 13 residues. CDR1 and CDR2 (germline): SQVTM, ANQGSEA. V was pared by 7 bases and J by 3 bases, with 13 bases between. The chain's CDR3 is CSASLQDNQPQHF. The CDR3 DNA follows: TGCAGCGCTTCGTTACAGGACAATCAGCCCCAGCATTTT.

This chain links TRBV7-6 with TRBJ2-7, with D perhaps matching TRBD2 (6 bases). Germline V gene sequence: CDR1 SGHVS, CDR2 FNYEAQ. There are 15 residues in the CDR3. The germline V and J ends were trimmed by 1 base and 2 bases, with 12 bases remaining between them. The chain's CDR3 is CASSLGGGGTYEQYF. The CDR3 DNA follows: TGTGCCAGCAGCTTAGGGGGCGGAGGGACCTACGAGCAGTACTTC.

The chain carries TRBV12-5 and TRBJ1-1; 7 bases align to TRBD1. The CDR3 length is 17 residues. V lost 2 bases, J lost 0 bases, and 9 bases stayed unmatched. The germline gives CDR1 LGHNT, CDR2 FRNRAP. The CDR3 DNA reads as TGTGCTAGTGGTTTGACCAGGACAGGAAGCATGAACACTGAAGCTTTCTTT. Translating it yields CASGLTRTGSMNTEAFF.

The chain is built from TRBV28 and TRBJ2-2; D is unclear. V shed 5 bases and J shed 0 bases, with 4 bases lying between them. This CDR3 is built from 13 residues. Germline CDR1 is MDHEN and CDR2 is SYDVKM. Here the CDR3 DNA reads TGTGCCAGCAGTCTAGCGAACACCGGGGAGCTGTTTTTT. Translated: CASSLANTGELFF.

The chain has TRBV6-5 and TRBJ2-1, with TRBD1 matching 9 bases. The trim removed 0 bases at V and 5 bases at J, leaving 2 bases unmatched. CDR1 and CDR2 (germline): MNHEY, SVGAGI. The CDR3 sequence is 15 residues long. The CDR3 loop is CASSYSGQGHNEQFF. In nucleotides, the CDR3 is TGTGCCAGCAGTTACTCAGGACAGGGGCACAATGAGCAGTTCTTC.

This clone appeared once. The chain combines TRBV5-1 with TRBJ2-5, with D possibly being TRBD1 (5 bases). The ends were cut back, 0 bases at V and 0 bases at J, with 12 bases in the middle. CDR3 size: 16 residues. CDR1 and CDR2 (germline): SGHRS, YFSETQ. The CDR3 region is CASSLAPGNYQETQYF. The CDR3 bases are TGCGCCAGCAGCTTGGCCCCAGGGAATTACCAAGAGACCCAGTACTTC.

This clone has a single count. This chain uses TRBV5-1 with TRBJ1-1; D is possibly TRBD1 (5 bases). Germline V gene lookup returns CDR1 SGHRS and CDR2 YFSETQ. Trimming took off 5 bases at V and 7 bases at J, with 9 bases between the two ends. The CDR3 extends over 11 amino acids. CDR3 DNA: TGCGCCAGCAGGACGGGGGGTGAAGCTTTCTTT. It codes for CASRTGGEAFF. The variable domain in full, with the rest retrieved from reference TRBV5-1 and TRBJ1-1, is KAGVTQTPRYLIKTRGQQVTLSCSPISGHRSVSWYQQTPGQGLQFLFEYFSETQRNKGNFPGRFSGRQFSNSRSEMNVSTLELGDSALYLCASRTGGEAFFGQGTRLTVV.

The V call is TRBV6-5, the J call TRBJ2-2, with 8 bases matching TRBD2. Germline-derived CDR1 and CDR2 are MNHEY and SVGAGI. V was clipped by 6 bases and J by 4 bases; unmatched bases: 7. This CDR3 spans 15 amino acids. The DNA for the CDR3 is TGTGCCAGCAGCCGAAGCGGGAGCCTCACCGGGGAGCTGTTTTTT. Translating gives CASSRSGSLTGELFF.

The chain has TRBV6-4 and TRBJ1-1; 10 bases fit TRBD1. Trimming took 3 bases from V and 0 from J; bases not matched to a gene: 4. Germline CDR1 reads MRHNA; CDR2 reads SNTAGT. The CDR3 runs to 16 residues. The CDR3 coding sequence is TGTGCCAGCAGTGAAGGACAGGGGGGCCTGAACACTGAAGCTTTCTTT. The encoded protein is CASSEGQGGLNTEAFF.

The chain carries TRBV18 and TRBJ1-1, with no clear D. The germline V gene encodes CDR1 KGHSH and CDR2 LQKENI. The CDR3 has 14 amino acids. The V end lost 4 bases, the J end lost 0 bases, and 9 bases lay between the germline ends. In nucleotides, the CDR3 is TGTGCCAGCTCACAGGAGGGAATGAACACTGAAGCTTTCTTT. Amino acid sequence: CASSQEGMNTEAFF.

CDR3 protein: CASSLDRGGETQYF. DNA of the CDR3: TGTGCCAGCAGCTTAGACAGGGGAGGGGAGACCCAGTACTTC. The V gene is TRBV7-3, the J gene TRBJ2-5; TRBD1 might be the D (8 bases). Trimming shortened V by 2 bases and J by 5 bases, and 12 bases separated the two germline ends. The CDR3 sequence is 14 residues long. In germline, CDR1 is SGHTA, CDR2 FQGTGA. Combining the CDR3 with reference TRBV7-3 and TRBJ2-5 gives the whole variable domain GAGVSQTPSNKVTEKGKYVELRCDPISGHTALYWYRQSLGQGPEFLIYFQGTGAADDSGLPNDRFFAVRPEGSVSTLKIQRTERGDSAVYLCASSLDRGGETQYFGPGTRLLVL.